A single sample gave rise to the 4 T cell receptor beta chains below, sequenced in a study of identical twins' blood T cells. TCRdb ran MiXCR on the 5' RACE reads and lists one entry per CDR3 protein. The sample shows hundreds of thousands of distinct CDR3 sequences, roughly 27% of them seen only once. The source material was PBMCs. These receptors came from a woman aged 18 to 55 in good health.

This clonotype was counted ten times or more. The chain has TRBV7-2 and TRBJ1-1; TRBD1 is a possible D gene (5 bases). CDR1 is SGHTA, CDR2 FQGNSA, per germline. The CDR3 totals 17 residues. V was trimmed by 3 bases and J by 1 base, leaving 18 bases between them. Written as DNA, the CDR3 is TGTGCCAGCAGCTTTTACAGGCCACTAAGGGGGAACACTGAAGCTTTCTTT. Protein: CASSFYRPLRGNTEAFF.

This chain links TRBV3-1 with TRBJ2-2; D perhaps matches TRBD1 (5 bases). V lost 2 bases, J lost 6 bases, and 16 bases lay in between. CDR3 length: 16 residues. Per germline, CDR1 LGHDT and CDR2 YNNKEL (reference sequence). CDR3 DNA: TGTGCCAGCAGCCAACAGGGAACGATTTCTGCCGGGGAGCTGTTTTTT. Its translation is CASSQQGTISAGELFF. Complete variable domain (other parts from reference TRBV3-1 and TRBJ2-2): DTAVSQTPKYLVTQMGNDKSIKCEQNLGHDTMYWYKQDSKKFLKIMFSYNNKELIINETVPNRFSPKSPDKAHLNLHINSLELGDSAVYFCASSQQGTISAGELFFGEGSRLTVL.

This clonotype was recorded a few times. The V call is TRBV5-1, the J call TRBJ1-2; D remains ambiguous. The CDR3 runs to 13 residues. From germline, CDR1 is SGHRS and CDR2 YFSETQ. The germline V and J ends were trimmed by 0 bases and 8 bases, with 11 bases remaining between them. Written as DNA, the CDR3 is TGCGCCAGCAGCTTGGACCCTACATCGGGCTACACCTTC. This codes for CASSLDPTSGYTF.

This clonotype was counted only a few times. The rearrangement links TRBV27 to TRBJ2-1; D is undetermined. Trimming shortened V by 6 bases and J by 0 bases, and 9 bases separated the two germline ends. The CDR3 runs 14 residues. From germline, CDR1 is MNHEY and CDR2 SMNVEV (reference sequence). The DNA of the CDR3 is TGTGCCAGCAGAGTTCTCCTCTCCTACAATGAGCAGTTCTTC. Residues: CASRVLLSYNEQFF.